This TCR beta chain was captured in a study of cytomegalovirus exposure and HLA in healthy donors. Primers included in the PCR were 60 Vbeta and 13 Jbeta primers. Libraries were prepared by immunoSEQ multiplex PCR; TCRdb keeps only in-frame clonotypes and omits some of them. The data hold approximately 150,000 clones, with about 88% observed a single time. The source is a man in his thirties or forties in good health and CMV-seropositive. Sequenced material: PBMCs.

The CDR3 region has the DNA TGTGCCAGCAGTCGCCGCGGGACCGGGAGAGGGGATACGCAGTATTTT. Translation: CASSRRGTGRGDTQYF. This chain uses TRBV7-3 with TRBJ2-3; perhaps TRBD2 as D (6 bases). This CDR3 spans 16 amino acids. Trimming shortened V by 6 bases and J by 6 bases, and 22 bases separated the two germline ends. Germline CDR1 SGHTA, CDR2 FQGTGA.